A selection of T cell receptor beta chains follows, all from one sample in a study of blood T cell repertoires in COVID-19. Sequencing used immunoSEQ multiplex PCR; TCRdb keeps in-frame clones, though not all of them. The sample includes more than 200,000 clones, roughly 82% of them seen just once. The sequenced sample consisted of peripheral blood. Source of these receptors: an elderly woman with active or convalescent COVID-19. Each CDR3 is given with its conserved first and last residue. D genes are given only for firm matches. Part of the rows lack a size; the others show once, few, many or a class for expanded clones.

NA	TRBV28	TRBJ1-2	NA	TGTGCCAGCAGTTATTCTACCCGGGGTGGCTACACCTTC	CASSYSTRGGYTF
NA	TRBV10-3	TRBJ2-5	NA	TGTGCCATCAGCGGGGGAGGACGGATACAAGAGACCCAGTACTTC	CAISGGGRIQETQYF
TRBD2	TRBV24-1	TRBJ2-3	NA	TGTGCCACATCTAAAGGGACTAGCTGGGGCACAGATACGCAGTATTTT	CATSKGTSWGTDTQYF
TRBD1	TRBV5-1	TRBJ1-4	NA	TGCGCCAGCAGGCGGACAGGGGGCAACGAAAAACTGTTTTTT	CASRRTGGNEKLFF
NA	TRBV19	TRBJ1-4	NA	TGTGCCAGTAGTACCCAGAGCAGGGTTTCGGATGAAAAACTGTTTTTT	CASSTQSRVSDEKLFF
TRBD2	TRBV11-2	TRBJ2-7	NA	TGTGCCAGCAGCCTTGGGACTAGCGGGAACTACGAGCAGTACTTC	CASSLGTSGNYEQYF
TRBD1	TRBV5-1	TRBJ2-1	NA	TGCGCCAGCAGCTTGGGACAGGGGGCCCACAATGAGCAGTTCTTC	CASSLGQGAHNEQFF
NA	TRBV1	TRBJ1-4	NA	TGCACCAGCAGCCAAGATCTTGTAGGCGGGGATGAAAAACTGTTTTTT	CTSSQDLVGGDEKLFF
TRBD2	TRBV18	TRBJ2-1	NA	TGTGCCAGCTCACCCTCTAGTCTTCTAGCGGGGGGGCACAATGAGCAGTTCTTC	CASSPSSLLAGGHNEQFF
TRBD2	TRBV11-2	TRBJ2-7	once	TGTGCCAGCAGCTCCCCCGTAGCGGGAGGGCCCCTTTATCTCGAGCAGTACTTC	CASSSPVAGGPLYLEQYF
NA	TRBV11-2	TRBJ2-1	NA	TGTGCCAGCAGCTTACTTAGCTCCTACAATGAGCAGTTCTTC	CASSLLSSYNEQFF
TRBD1	TRBV2	TRBJ1-1	NA	TGTGCCAGCCTGGGACAGGGGGTTTATGGCACTGAAGCTTTCTTT	CASLGQGVYGTEAFF
TRBD2	TRBV3-1/TRBV3-2	TRBJ2-5	NA	TGTGCCAGCAGCCAAGGGGCCCTGGCTAGCGGGGGTGAGACCCAGTACTTC	CASSQGALASGGETQYF
TRBD1	TRBV5-1	TRBJ1-1	NA	TGCGCCAGCAGCTTGGGCGCCGGGACAGGGGACTACACTGAAGCTTTCTTT	CASSLGAGTGDYTEAFF
NA	TRBV3-1/TRBV3-2	TRBJ2-2	few	TGTGCCAGCAGCCAAGTTGGAGGTTTCTACACCGGGGAGCTGTTTTTT	CASSQVGGFYTGELFF
NA	TRBV7-2	TRBJ1-5	NA	TGTGCCAGCAACCCAGGTACCGGCCAGCCCCAGCATTTT	CASNPGTGQPQHF
NA	TRBV30	TRBJ1-2	NA	TGTGCCTGGAGATACTCGGGGGTGGACTATGGCTACACCTTC	CAWRYSGVDYGYTF
TRBD1	TRBV18	TRBJ1-2	NA	TGTGCCAGCTCACCAAAACCGTCGACAGGGTTGAAGGACTATGGCTACACCTTC	CASSPKPSTGLKDYGYTF
NA	TRBV5-1	TRBJ2-2	NA	TGCGCCAGCAGCAGGACAGTCCAGTCACACTCAACGAACACCGGGGAGCTGTTTTTT	CASSRTVQSHSTNTGELFF
NA	TRBV21-1	TRBJ1-1	NA	TGTGCCAGCAGACGCGAACGGACAGGGGGCCCGGGCCCTGAAGCTTTCTTT	CASRRERTGGPGPEAFF
TRBD1	TRBV5-1	TRBJ1-3	NA	TGCGCCAGCAGCTTGGCCGTGGGACAGGGATACTCTGGAAACACCATATATTTT	CASSLAVGQGYSGNTIYF
NA	TRBV18	TRBJ2-5	NA	TGTGCCAGCTCACCCCCACAAGAGACCCAGTACTTC	CASSPPQETQYF
TRBD2	TRBV7-2	TRBJ2-5	NA	TGTGCCAGCAGCTTAGTGAGCGGGGAAGAGACCCAGTACTTC	CASSLVSGEETQYF